One sample yielded the 12 T cell receptor beta chains listed below, sequenced in a study of blood T cell repertoires in COVID-19. Here immunoSEQ multiplex PCR was the method, and the copy in TCRdb shows in-frame clones only, minus some. The data contain about 190,000 clones, 84% of them singletons. The source material was peripheral blood. All receptors derive from a human donor in a cohort sampled during active COVID-19.

A note on this clone: Given the absence of the conserved phenylalanine or tryptophan at the CDR3 end, a read error is likely. The limits of the CDR3 on the DNA are not certain, so only TCRdb's listed CDR3 is given. V is TRBV24-1 and J is TRBJ2-7; the table names TRBD2, a call not compared with the DNA. The CDR3 comprises 8 residues, both ends counted. The germline V gene encodes CDR1 KGHDR and CDR2 SFDVKD. The CDR3 region is CATSSPPG.

This clone showed up just a few times. The chain uses TRBV15 and TRBJ1-2; 7 nucleotides align to TRBD1. The CDR3 length is 15 residues. Germline V gene lookup returns CDR1 LNHNV and CDR2 YYDKDF (reference sequence). The V and J ends lost 3 bases and 3 bases, in that order; junction bases with no gene match: 7. The CDR3, as DNA: TGTGCCACCAGCAGGTGGACAGGAGGATACTATGGCTACACCTTC. This encodes CATSRWTGGYYGYTF.

In its sample, this clone was seen a few times. The rearrangement links TRBV2 to TRBJ2-2, with D unclear. Germline assignment: CDR1 SNHLY and CDR2 FYNNEI. The ends were cut back, 3 bases at V and 5 bases at J, with 7 bases in the middle. The CDR3 sequence is 13 residues long. CDR3 bases: TGTGCCAGCAGTGATCTATTGACCGGGGAGCTGTTTTTT. Translating gives CASSDLLTGELFF.

This clone was detected only a few times. The chain carries TRBV14 and TRBJ1-2, with D perhaps TRBD1 (6 bases). Germline CDR1 and CDR2: SGHDN and FVKESK. The CDR3 consists of 13 residues. Trimming took off 2 bases at V and 6 bases at J, with 10 bases between the two ends. As DNA, the CDR3 is TGTGCCAGCAGCCAACTCAGGGGACATGGCTACACCTTC. Translated, it gives CASSQLRGHGYTF. Based on the CDR3 plus reference TRBV14 and TRBJ1-2, the full variable domain is EAGVTQFPSHSVIEKGQTVTLRCDPISGHDNLYWYRRVMGKEIKFLLHFVKESKQDESGMPNNRFLAERTGGTYSTLKVQPAELEDSGVYFCASSQLRGHGYTFGSGTRLTVV.

This clone was detected only a few times. The genes are TRBV29-1 and TRBJ2-2; 9 bases line up with TRBD2. The CDR3 is made up of 14 amino acids. CDR1 is SQVTM and CDR2 is ANQGSEA in the germline V gene. The J segment lost 6 bases and the V segment lost 4 bases, leaving 6 bases of the junction unmatched. The CDR3: CSVAGGGASGELFF. The CDR3 DNA is TGCAGCGTTGCAGGCGGGGGGGCCTCCGGGGAGCTGTTTTTT.

The chain combines TRBV10-1 with TRBJ1-3, with 8 nucleotides matching TRBD1. Looked up from germline, CDR1 is WNHNN and CDR2 is SYGVQD (reference sequence). Unmatched junction bases numbered 2, after V lost 8 bases and J lost 2 bases. The CDR3 is made up of 13 amino acids. CDR3 DNA sequence: TGCGCCAGCTCCAGGGGGCCTGGAAACACCATATATTTT. This encodes CASSRGPGNTIYF.

J is TRBJ2-3 and V is TRBV6-1, with TRBD1 matching 7 bases. CDR3 length: 15 amino acids. Germline CDR1 and CDR2: MNHNS and SASEGT. With V trimmed by 3 bases and J by 2 bases, 5 bases remained unmatched. The CDR3 spells CASSDRRGNTDTQYF. In DNA, the CDR3 is TGTGCCAGCAGTGATCGCAGGGGGAACACAGATACGCAGTATTTT.

The chain links TRBV7-9 to TRBJ2-7; 7 bases map to TRBD2. The V gene end was trimmed by 2 bases and the J gene end by 12 bases; junction bases not matched to a gene: 7. The CDR3 is 12 amino acids. Germline-derived CDR1 and CDR2 are SEHNR and FQNEAQ (reference sequence). The chain's CDR3 is CASSLSGGGWYV. The CDR3 bases are TGTGCCAGCAGCTTATCTGGGGGAGGGTGGTACGTC.

The rearrangement links TRBV5-1 to TRBJ1-1; the D is unclear. Germline assignment: CDR1 SGHRS and CDR2 YFSETQ. The CDR3 contains 16 residues. V was cut by 4 bases and J by 1 base, with 17 bases left in between. This CDR3 reads CASSTGPPISNTEAFF. As DNA, the CDR3 is TGCGCCAGCAGCACGGGTCCCCCCATCTCGAACACTGAAGCTTTCTTT.

V gene TRBV15 combines with J gene TRBJ2-7; D gene ambiguous. Trimming took 2 bases from V and 5 from J, leaving 4 bases between them. CDR3 size: 11 residues. Germline V gives CDR1 LNHNV, CDR2 YYDKDF (reference sequence). The CDR3 DNA is TGTGCCACCAGCAGATCTAACGAGCAGTACGTC. Translation gives CATSRSNEQYV.

V usage is TRBV10-3 and J usage is TRBJ2-2; perhaps TRBD2 as D (6 bases). The CDR3 runs to 18 residues. The V and J ends lost 3 bases and 7 bases respectively, with 24 bases between them. From germline, CDR1 is ENHRY and CDR2 SYGVKD. In DNA, the CDR3 is TGTGCCATCAGTGACAGCAGTCGAGAGCGGGTCCATTACGGGGAGCTGTTTTTT. It encodes CAISDSSRERVHYGELFF.

The chain couples TRBV7-8 to TRBJ2-7; 9 nucleotides match TRBD1. The CDR3 extends over 18 amino acids. The V gene's germline CDR1 is SGHVS and CDR2 FQNEAQ. The V and J ends lost 4 bases and 3 bases, in that order; junction bases with no gene match: 16. In nucleotides, the CDR3 is TGTGCCAGCAGCTATGGACAGGGGCCCCGAGGGCGCTACTACGAGCAGTACGTC. Protein sequence: CASSYGQGPRGRYYEQYV.